The 8 T cell receptor beta chains given below trace back to one sample, sequenced in a study of cytomegalovirus exposure and HLA in healthy donors. Use of 60 Vbeta and 13 Jbeta primers characterized the PCR. The method was immunoSEQ multiplex PCR; TCRdb's version includes in-frame clones alone and lacks a portion of them. This sample yields fewer than 200,000 clones, of which about 75% are seen a single time; 2% to 3% belongs to the top ten. The source material was PBMCs. These receptors came from a female donor in good health and CMV-seronegative.

This clone has more than one count but fewer than ten. The chain uses TRBV20-1 and TRBJ2-7, with D possibly TRBD1 on 6 matching bases. The CDR3 extends over 11 amino acids. CDR1 is DFQATT and CDR2 is SNEGSKA in the germline V gene (reference sequence). V was shortened by 2 bases and J by 4 bases, with 6 bases between the two germline ends. This CDR3 is CSARQGYEQYF. The DNA for the CDR3 is TGCAGTGCTAGACAGGGGTACGAGCAGTACTTC.

V and J are TRBV9 and TRBJ2-2; TRBD2 might be the D (6 bases). Germline V gene data show CDR1 as SGDLS and CDR2 as YYNGEE. The CDR3 totals 15 residues. Trimming cost V 0 bases and J 6 bases, with 12 bases left between them. The CDR3 region is CASSVEGRRAGELFF. In DNA, the CDR3 is TGTGCCAGCAGCGTAGAAGGGAGGAGGGCCGGGGAGCTGTTTTTT.

The table lists this clone with a few counts. The chain uses TRBV7-2 and TRBJ2-7, with a weak D call TRBD1 (6 bases). V was cut by 1 base and J by 7 bases, with 26 bases left in between. The CDR3 is 18 amino acids. CDR1 and CDR2 (germline): SGHTA, FQGNSA. CDR3 loop: CASSLGLPAGKIDREQYF. CDR3 nucleotides: TGTGCCAGCAGCTTAGGCCTACCGGCAGGGAAGATCGACAGGGAGCAGTACTTC.

The J gene is TRBJ2-7, the V gene TRBV5-6; TRBD2 might be the D (5 bases). There are 13 residues in the CDR3. V was clipped by 4 bases and J by 2 bases, with 10 bases between them. CDR1 is SGHDT, CDR2 YYEEEE, per germline. The CDR3 DNA is TGTGCCAGCAGCCCACGGGGTACCTACGAGCAGTACTTC. Protein product: CASSPRGTYEQYF. The complete variable domain, with remaining parts taken from reference TRBV5-6 and TRBJ2-7, reads DAGVTQSPTHLIKTRGQQVTLRCSPKSGHDTVSWYQQALGQGPQFIFQYYEEEERQRGNFPDRFSGHQFPNYSSELNVNALLLGDSALYLCASSPRGTYEQYFGPGTRLTVT.

The chain uses TRBV6-5 and TRBJ1-2; possibly TRBD1 for D (5 bases). Per germline, CDR1 MNHEY and CDR2 SVGAGI. This CDR3 comprises 15 residues. V shed 2 bases and J shed 4 bases, with 14 bases lying between them. CDR3 amino acids: CASSYDPGWSYGYTF. Written as DNA, the CDR3 is TGTGCCAGCAGTTACGACCCAGGGTGGAGCTATGGCTACACCTTC.

V gene TRBV7-9 combines with J gene TRBJ1-2; the match to TRBD1 covers 9 bases. V dropped 6 bases and J dropped 2; count of bases not matched to a gene: 10. This CDR3 has 16 residues. Germline V CDR1 and CDR2: SEHNR, FQNEAQ (reference sequence). CDR3 nucleotides: TGTGCCAGCAGACCCTCTCGGGACAGGGAGAACTATGGCTACACCTTC. This encodes CASRPSRDRENYGYTF.

This sequence joins TRBV6-6 and TRBJ2-7, with D maybe TRBD1 (6 bases). This CDR3 is built from 13 residues. Germline CDR1 is MNHNY and CDR2 is SVGAGI (reference sequence). Deletions cut 2 bases from V and 3 bases from J, with 8 bases between. CDR3 coding DNA: TGTGCCAGCAGTTACGAGGGACACTACGAGCAGTACTTC. Translated, it gives CASSYEGHYEQYF.

This clone has only one observation. The V and J genes are TRBV7-8 and TRBJ1-6; D call uncertain. The CDR3 totals 12 residues. Germline CDR1 SGHVS, CDR2 FQNEAQ. V dropped 4 bases and J dropped 9 bases, with 7 bases sitting between them. The CDR3 is CASSSEVSPLHF. CDR3 nucleotide sequence: TGTGCCAGCAGCTCGGAGGTTTCACCCCTCCACTTT. Variable domain in full (rest from reference TRBV7-8 and TRBJ1-6): GAGVSQSPRYKVAKRGQDVALRCDPISGHVSLFWYQQALGQGPEFLTYFQNEAQLDKSGLPSDRFFAERPEGSVSTLKIQRTQQEDSAVYLCASSSEVSPLHFGNGTRLTVT.